This T cell receptor (beta chain) was profiled in a study of regulatory T cells in long-lasting Graves disease. CDR3-region Arm-PCR and iRepertoire HTBI primers produced the TCR beta libraries. TCRdb recomputed calls from the multiplex PCR reads with MiXCR, one row per CDR3 protein. This table has roughly 220,000 distinct CDR3 sequences, about a sixth appearing once. Described time point: newly diagnosed GD, antithyroid drugs for less than 3 months. Researchers made the TCR library from RNA that was extracted from PBMCs. An endocrinology department in Xi'an, China, recruited the patients. The V gene lost 3 bases and the J gene lost 1 base, with 10 bases spanning the gap. This CDR3 contains 15 residues. CDR1 and CDR2 from the germline V gene are KGHDR and SFDVKD.

Material: peripheral blood mononuclear cells (PBMCs), obtained at new diagnosis, from a patient treated with antithyroid drugs. The chain joins TRBV24-1 to TRBJ2-3; D is perhaps TRBD1 or TRBD2 (5 bases each). The receptor was derived from a female donor with Graves disease. The CDR3 DNA reads as TGTGCCACCAGTGATGGGGACGATGGCACAGATACGCAGTATTTT. Amino acids: CATSDGDDGTDTQYF.